One sample yielded the 14 T cell receptor beta chains listed below, sequenced in a study of blood T cell repertoires in COVID-19. TCRdb's copy holds only in-frame clones and misses some; the assay was immunoSEQ multiplex PCR. The sample has 200,000 to 300,000 clones, about 90% seen once. Sequenced: peripheral blood. The receptors come from a middle-aged woman who had recovered from COVID-19.

V is TRBV12-3 or TRBV12-4 and J is TRBJ1-2; tentative D call: TRBD1 (6 bases). V was cut by 6 bases and J by 8 bases, with 13 bases left in between. The CDR3 is 12 amino acids. DNA for the CDR3: TGTGCCAGCAGGGAACAGGGACGCGGCTACACCTTC. It encodes CASREQGRGYTF.

This clone was seen only once. V usage is TRBV19 and J usage is TRBJ2-7; weak D call: TRBD1 (5 bases). The CDR3 is 12 residues long. The V gene lost 11 bases and the J gene lost 6 bases, with 17 bases spanning the gap. Germline V gene data show CDR1 as LNHDA and CDR2 as SQIVND (reference sequence). CDR3 in amino acids: CAAGQGSGEQYF. CDR3 bases: TGTGCCGCAGGGCAGGGATCTGGCGAGCAGTACTTC.

V usage is TRBV6-2 or TRBV6-3 and J usage is TRBJ2-3; the D gene is possibly TRBD2 (5 bases). Trimming stripped 5 bases from V and 8 bases from J, with 11 bases between. The V gene's germline CDR1 is MNHEY and CDR2 SVGEGT. This CDR3 has 12 residues. This CDR3 is CASSTTGSTQYF. The CDR3 DNA sequence: TGTGCCAGCAGTACGACTGGGAGTACGCAGTATTTT.

J is TRBJ2-7 and V is TRBV18; 7 bases fit TRBD2. The CDR3 is made up of 12 amino acids. Unmatched junction bases numbered 0, after V lost 2 bases and J lost 5 bases. CDR1 KGHSH and CDR2 LQKENI come from the germline V gene. The CDR3 DNA follows: TGTGCCAGCTCACCAGGGGGGGACGAGCAGTACTTC. The encoded protein is CASSPGGDEQYF.

The rearrangement joins TRBV27 to TRBJ1-2; D remains unclear. V was pared by 7 bases and J by 3 bases, with 18 bases between. The CDR3 is made up of 15 amino acids. Germline V gene sequence: CDR1 MNHEY, CDR2 SMNVEV (reference sequence). CDR3 coding DNA: TGTGCCAGCAAGCCCTCGACTCATAGCTACTATGGCTACACCTTC. Translated, it gives CASKPSTHSYYGYTF.

The chain employs TRBV13 and TRBJ2-5; TRBD1 aligns across 7 bases. CDR1 and CDR2 from the germline V gene are PRHDT and FYEKMQ (reference sequence). This CDR3 region has 15 residues. V trimming: 5 bases; J trimming: 5 bases; junction bases outside the gene matches: 11. The CDR3 here is CASSERQGLGETQYF. CDR3 in DNA: TGTGCCAGCAGCGAAAGACAGGGTTTGGGGGAGACCCAGTACTTC.

The CDR3 sequence is CAWSFTGSFNQPQHF. The CDR3 nucleotides are TGTGCCTGGAGTTTTACAGGTTCATTCAATCAGCCCCAGCATTTT. V and J are TRBV30 and TRBJ1-5, with D possibly TRBD1 on 5 matching bases. Germline V gene sequence: CDR1 GTSNPN, CDR2 SVGIG (reference sequence). Trimming stripped 2 bases from V and 3 bases from J, with 14 bases between. The CDR3 sequence is 15 residues long.

V is TRBV2 and J is TRBJ1-5; 7 nucleotides match TRBD1. Germline trimming cut 4 bases from V and 1 base from J; bases unmatched to any gene: 13. The CDR3 loop spans 18 amino acids. CDR1 SNHLY and CDR2 FYNNEI come from the germline V gene. The CDR3: CASSGQGGYIGSNQPQHF. CDR3 in DNA: TGTGCCAGCAGTGGACAGGGTGGGTATATTGGAAGCAATCAGCCCCAGCATTTT.

The chain joins TRBV7-9 to TRBJ1-1, with a possible D match to TRBD1 (5 bases). Deletions cut 5 bases from V and 0 bases from J, with 10 bases between. This CDR3 is built from 14 residues. Germline values: CDR1 SEHNR, CDR2 FQNEAQ (reference sequence). CDR3 bases: TGTGCCAGCAGCCCCGGGACTGTGAACACTGAAGCTTTCTTT. As protein: CASSPGTVNTEAFF.

The chain carries TRBV29-1 and TRBJ1-1; maybe TRBD1 (5 bases). This CDR3 region has 13 residues. The germline gives CDR1 SQVTM, CDR2 ANQGSEA. Trimming shortened V by 6 bases and J by 8 bases, and 19 bases separated the two germline ends. Written as DNA, the CDR3 is TGCAGCGTGGAGGGTAGAACAGGAATCGAAGCTTTCTTT. Translating gives CSVEGRTGIEAFF.

This sequence joins TRBV7-9 and TRBJ2-5; weak D call: TRBD2 (7 bases). Germline CDR1 SEHNR, CDR2 FQNEAQ (reference sequence). Trimming took off 3 bases at V and 4 bases at J, with 9 bases between the two ends. This CDR3 spans 13 amino acids. The CDR3 is CASSFGGPETQYF. For the CDR3, the DNA is TGTGCCAGCAGCTTCGGGGGGCCAGAGACCCAGTACTTC.

V gene TRBV18 combines with J gene TRBJ2-1; tentatively, D is TRBD2 (6 bases). Germline V gene sequence: CDR1 KGHSH, CDR2 LQKENI. V was shortened by 3 bases and J by 7 bases, with 19 bases between the two germline ends. The CDR3 covers 16 residues. In DNA, the CDR3 is TGTGCCAGCTCACCGCTTGAAGTTCCCGCGGGGAATGAGCAGTTCTTC. Translated, it gives CASSPLEVPAGNEQFF.

V and J are TRBV20-1 and TRBJ1-1; weak D call: TRBD1 (5 bases). CDR3 length equals 14 residues. Germline assignment: CDR1 DFQATT and CDR2 SNEGSKA (reference sequence). The V end was cut by 3 bases, the J end by 4 bases, with 15 bases between. In nucleotides, the CDR3 is TGCAGTGCTAGTAGGGGCCCCGGCGCCACTGAAGCTTTCTTT. Its translation is CSASRGPGATEAFF.

This chain connects TRBV5-6 to TRBJ1-2; the D is unclear. CDR3 size: 15 residues. V gave up 0 bases and J gave up 3 bases, with 12 bases separating them. In germline, CDR1 is SGHDT, CDR2 YYEEEE. The CDR3 is CASSLAWETDYGYTF. Written as DNA, the CDR3 is TGTGCCAGCAGCTTGGCATGGGAGACTGACTATGGCTACACCTTC.